The clone carrying this T cell receptor (beta chain) was picked up a small number of times. Its antigen is not identified. Every isolated RNA sample was fully reverse transcribed, so sequencing captured expressed TCRB transcripts. Method: immunoSEQ multiplex PCR; TCRdb's copy keeps in-frame clones and lacks some. The profile shows under 950,000 clones, roughly a sixth of them singletons. Germline V CDR1 and CDR2: MDHEN, SYDVKM. CDR3 size: 11 residues. With V trimmed by 11 bases and J by 9 bases, 9 bases remained unmatched. This specimen belongs to a study of beta chain features in type 1 diabetes. Study-wide findings and caveats: A pattern of fewer insertions and more deletions at VDJ junctions was seen in type 1 diabetes patients.

Sequenced material: naive CD4+ T cells from blood. The clonotype was recovered from a woman aged 18-29 years in good health. The rearrangement joins TRBV28 to TRBJ1-1, with 7 bases lining up with TRBD1. CDR3 sequence: CACTWDRKAFF. The DNA for the CDR3 is TGTGCCTGCACCTGGGACAGAAAAGCTTTCTTT.